This TCR beta chain was recovered during a study of T cell responses to AZD1222 COVID-19 vaccine. Broader study findings: It was only a handful of AZD1222 recipients who were seropositive at baseline. Donors were largely white British and mainly female; clonal diversity was possibly underestimated.

The ends were cut back, 5 bases at V and 3 bases at J, with 16 bases in the middle. This CDR3 is 15 amino acids long. Germline CDR1 and CDR2: MNHEY and SVGAGI. This clone was picked up a small number of times. Its specificity is unknown. Repertoires were generated with immunoSEQ multiplex PCR, while TCRdb's copy carries only in-frame clones and drops some. The sample gives roughly 100,000 clones, 80% to 90% of which show up once; about 8.7% is in the top ten. The clonotype was recovered from an adult in good health. The specimen was peripheral blood, collected on day 0 of AZD1222 vaccination. The chain has TRBV6-5 and TRBJ1-2; a possible D gene is TRBD1 (6 bases). CDR3 region: CASSQTRTVDYGYTF. In nucleotides, the CDR3 is TGTGCCAGCAGTCAGACCCGGACAGTGGACTATGGCTACACCTTC.